This T cell receptor beta chain was sequenced during a study of blood T cell repertoires in COVID-19 (TCRdb year 2020). General notes on the study: Collaborator samples came from the United States, Italy and Spain and covered acute and convalescent phases of COVID-19. The sample metadata nearly always contained a de-identified subject ID, COVID-19 status, age in years and sex. The repertoires were made available in a free public database intended to serve as a resource for research on the immune response to SARS-CoV-2. Deeply sampled blood TCRbeta repertoires from subjects exposed to, actively infected with, or recovered from COVID-19 were included in the dataset. Samples came from the ongoing ImmuneRACE study (first 160 participants) plus 1,254 subjects from 6 global collaborators. The material from the prospective study consisted of cDNA or gDNA derived from T cells, B-cell-depleted T cells, or PBMCs. Where available, HLA class I and class II types were obtained from metadata supplied by the sample provider rather than from assay-based typing. Broad study findings and their caveats: Clinical and demographic metadata were provided uncurated, with the amount varying by source and participant.

CDR1 and CDR2, per the germline V gene, are LGHNA and YNFKEQ. There are 15 amino acids in the CDR3, from cysteine to phenylalanine inclusive. CDR3 DNA only is kept here, 45 bases in frame from base 1. A distance of 10 bases separates the germline ends of V and J, which lose 4 bases and 0 bases respectively. On this clone itself: The clone's antigen remains unknown. Base qualities are not recorded, but no much larger clone differs from it by a single base.

At one collaborating source in Seattle, patients were enrolled during active infection and were followed longitudinally through the course of disease. Each collaborating institution followed its own protocols to collect whole blood in K2EDTA tubes. For TCRbeta analysis, collaborators shipped samples in one of three forms: frozen whole blood, isolated PBMCs, or DNA extracted from either of those sample types. TCRbeta CDR3 regions were amplified from genomic DNA by means of the immunoSEQ Assay, a bias-controlled multiplex PCR. As for the authors' bioinformatics: The number of nucleated cells in each sample was estimated from the amplification of reference gene primers within the assay. To quantify the absolute abundance of each unique TCRbeta CDR3 rearrangement, sequence reads were collapsed and filtered. For each sample, productive Simpson clonality was calculated as the square root of Simpson's diversity index over productive rearrangements. TCRdb mirrors the immuneACCESS table, restricted to in-frame sequences. Some clones are absent from its copies; in checked studies, under half trace to an unresolved V gene, and the reason for the others is unknown. That table gives V, J and clone size, and the DNA gave D and trimming. In this sample the table shows about 350,000 clones, approximately 90% of which occur a single time. The ten largest account for roughly 4% of the sample.

The sequencing sample was made of peripheral blood. Here the chain combines TRBV4-2 and TRBJ2-1; confidence is insufficient to name the D gene. The sequence was collected from a woman in her fifties or sixties with COVID-19, enrolled during active disease. CDR3 protein: CASSPMTFSYNEQFF. The bases are TGTGCCAGCAGCCCCATGACATTCTCCTACAATGAGCAGTTCTTC.